The T cell receptor beta chain described here comes from a study of beta chain features in type 1 diabetes. Study findings and constraints: These data did not resolve whether HLA type affects TCRB rearrangement. For cells with high TCR expression, cDNA sequencing could yield over-representation. Shortening that was moderate but significant affected the TCRB CDR3s of Type 1 diabetes patients in all four CD4+ subsets.

CDR3 length: 19 residues. The V and J ends lost 3 bases and 2 bases, in that order; junction bases with no gene match: 11. CDR1 is LGHNA, CDR2 YNFKEQ, per germline. With regard to this clone: The target antigen is unknown.

Expressed TCRB transcripts were sequenced, since all the RNA that had been isolated was reverse transcribed. The method was immunoSEQ multiplex PCR; TCRdb's version includes in-frame clones alone and lacks a portion of them. The sample has a few hundred thousand clones; roughly 13% are singletons. Using CD45RO/CCR7/CD25/CD127/CD95/CD27, CD4+ naive, central memory, regulatory and stem cell-like memory cells were sorted. The chain is built from TRBV4-2 and TRBJ2-1; 12 nucleotides line up with TRBD2. The origin of this receptor is a man aged 25-45 years with type 1 diabetes. The sequenced sample was naive CD4+ T cells from blood. The CDR3 here is CASSQVTSGRPAAYNEQFF. CDR3 in DNA: TGTGCCAGCAGCCAGGTAACTAGCGGGAGGCCCGCAGCCTACAATGAGCAGTTCTTC.